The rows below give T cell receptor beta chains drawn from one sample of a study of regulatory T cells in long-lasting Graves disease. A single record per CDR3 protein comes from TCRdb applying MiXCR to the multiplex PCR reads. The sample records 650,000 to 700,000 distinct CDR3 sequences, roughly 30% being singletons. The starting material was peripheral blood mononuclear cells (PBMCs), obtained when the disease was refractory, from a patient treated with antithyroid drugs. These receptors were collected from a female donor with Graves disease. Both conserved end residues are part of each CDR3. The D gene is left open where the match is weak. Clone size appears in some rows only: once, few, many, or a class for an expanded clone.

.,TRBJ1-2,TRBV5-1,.,TGCGCCAGCAGCTTCTCCCGGGACACCACTAACTATGGCTACACCTTC,CASSFSRDTTNYGYTF
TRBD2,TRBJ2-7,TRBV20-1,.,TGCAGTGCCGAGGGGGCTAGCGGGAGGTACGAGCAGTACTTC,CSAEGASGRYEQYF
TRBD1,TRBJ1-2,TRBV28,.,TGTGCCAGCACCCGACAGGGCTATGGCTACACCTTC,CASTRQGYGYTF
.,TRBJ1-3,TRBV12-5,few,TGTGCTAGTGGTTTGGGCACTCAGGGTTCTGGAAACACCATATATTTT,CASGLGTQGSGNTIYF
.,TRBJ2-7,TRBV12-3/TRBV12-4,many,TGTGCCAGCACCTCAAGCGGTATCTCCTACGAGCAGTACTTC,CASTSSGISYEQYF
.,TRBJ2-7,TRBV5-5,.,TGTGCCAGCAGCCTTGGGGTGAACAGAGGAGCCGTCGAGCAGTACTTC,CASSLGVNRGAVEQYF
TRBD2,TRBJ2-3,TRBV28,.,TGTGCCAGCTCGAGAGGAACTAGCGGCACAGATACGCAGTATTTT,CASSRGTSGTDTQYF
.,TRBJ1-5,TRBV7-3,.,TGTGCCAGCAGCGCTAACCCCGGGGATCAGCCCCAGCATTTT,CASSANPGDQPQHF
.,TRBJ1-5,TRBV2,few,TGTGCCAGCAGCCTCAGACCGGACTTCAATCAGCCCCAGCATTTT,CASSLRPDFNQPQHF
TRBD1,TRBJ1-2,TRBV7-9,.,TGTGCCAGCACCTCAAGGACCGGGACAGGGGATCTCTATGGCTACACCTTC,CASTSRTGTGDLYGYTF
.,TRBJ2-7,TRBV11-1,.,TGCGCCAGCAGCCAAGGAGCTGAAGGGGCAGCCGAGCAGTACTTC,CASSQGAEGAAEQYF
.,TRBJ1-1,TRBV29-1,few,TGCAGCGTTGCGGGGGTTGAAGCTTTCTTT,CSVAGVEAFF
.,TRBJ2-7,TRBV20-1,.,TGCAGTGCTAGGAGGGTCTCCTACGAGCAGTACTTC,CSARRVSYEQYF
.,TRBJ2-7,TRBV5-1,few,TGCGCCAGCAGCCGCCGTGGGCAGGGAAACTACGAGCAGTACTTC,CASSRRGQGNYEQYF
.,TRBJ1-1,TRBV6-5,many,TGTGCCAGCAGTTACGAGACAGGCCAGAACACTGAAGCTTTCTTT,CASSYETGQNTEAFF
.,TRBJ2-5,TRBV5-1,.,TGCGCCAGCAGCTTTTTAGGCGACCAAGAGACCCAGTACTTC,CASSFLGDQETQYF
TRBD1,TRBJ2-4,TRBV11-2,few,TGTGCCAGCAGCCCCGGACAGGGGTACTCCAAAAACATTCAGTACTTC,CASSPGQGYSKNIQYF
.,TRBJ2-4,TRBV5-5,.,TGTGCCAGCAGCTTACCTCGGTTTAGGGACATTCAGTACTTC,CASSLPRFRDIQYF
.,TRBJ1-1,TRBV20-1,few,TGCAGTGCTAGATTGGAGGGGGCTGAAGCTTTCTTT,CSARLEGAEAFF
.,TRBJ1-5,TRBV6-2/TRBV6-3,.,TGTGCCAGCAGTTACTCGATAGGCAATCAGCCCCAGCATTTT,CASSYSIGNQPQHF
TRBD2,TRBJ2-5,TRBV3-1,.,TGTGCCAGCAGCCAAGATGGAGCGGGAGGCGGAGAGACCCAGTACTTC,CASSQDGAGGGETQYF
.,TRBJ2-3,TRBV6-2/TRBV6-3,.,TGTGCCAGCAGTCCCATAGTATCAGATACGCAGTATTTT,CASSPIVSDTQYF
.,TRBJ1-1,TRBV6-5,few,TGTGCCAGCAGTTACTCGTGGGCTTTAGACACTGAAGCTTTCTTT,CASSYSWALDTEAFF
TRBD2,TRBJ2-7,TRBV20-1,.,TGCAGTGCTAGTGGATCACTAGCGGGATCAAACGAGCAGTACTTC,CSASGSLAGSNEQYF
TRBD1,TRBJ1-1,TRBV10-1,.,TGCGCCAGCAGTGAGTCTAGACAGGGAATTCCTGAAGCTTTCTTT,CASSESRQGIPEAFF
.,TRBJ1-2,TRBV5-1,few,TGCGCCAGCAGCTTGGGTCAGGGTATGGGAGGCTACACCTTC,CASSLGQGMGGYTF
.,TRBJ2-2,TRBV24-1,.,TGTGCCACCAGTGATTCGGCTAGCGAGGACACCGGGGAGCTGTTTTTT,CATSDSASEDTGELFF
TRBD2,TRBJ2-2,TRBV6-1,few,TGTGCCAGCAGGACACCAAGCGGGAGAGGAGCCGGGGAGCTGTTTTTT,CASRTPSGRGAGELFF
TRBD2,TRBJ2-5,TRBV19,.,TGTGCCAGTAGGAGAAGTCGGACTAGCGGGATGGAGACCCAGTACTTC,CASRRSRTSGMETQYF